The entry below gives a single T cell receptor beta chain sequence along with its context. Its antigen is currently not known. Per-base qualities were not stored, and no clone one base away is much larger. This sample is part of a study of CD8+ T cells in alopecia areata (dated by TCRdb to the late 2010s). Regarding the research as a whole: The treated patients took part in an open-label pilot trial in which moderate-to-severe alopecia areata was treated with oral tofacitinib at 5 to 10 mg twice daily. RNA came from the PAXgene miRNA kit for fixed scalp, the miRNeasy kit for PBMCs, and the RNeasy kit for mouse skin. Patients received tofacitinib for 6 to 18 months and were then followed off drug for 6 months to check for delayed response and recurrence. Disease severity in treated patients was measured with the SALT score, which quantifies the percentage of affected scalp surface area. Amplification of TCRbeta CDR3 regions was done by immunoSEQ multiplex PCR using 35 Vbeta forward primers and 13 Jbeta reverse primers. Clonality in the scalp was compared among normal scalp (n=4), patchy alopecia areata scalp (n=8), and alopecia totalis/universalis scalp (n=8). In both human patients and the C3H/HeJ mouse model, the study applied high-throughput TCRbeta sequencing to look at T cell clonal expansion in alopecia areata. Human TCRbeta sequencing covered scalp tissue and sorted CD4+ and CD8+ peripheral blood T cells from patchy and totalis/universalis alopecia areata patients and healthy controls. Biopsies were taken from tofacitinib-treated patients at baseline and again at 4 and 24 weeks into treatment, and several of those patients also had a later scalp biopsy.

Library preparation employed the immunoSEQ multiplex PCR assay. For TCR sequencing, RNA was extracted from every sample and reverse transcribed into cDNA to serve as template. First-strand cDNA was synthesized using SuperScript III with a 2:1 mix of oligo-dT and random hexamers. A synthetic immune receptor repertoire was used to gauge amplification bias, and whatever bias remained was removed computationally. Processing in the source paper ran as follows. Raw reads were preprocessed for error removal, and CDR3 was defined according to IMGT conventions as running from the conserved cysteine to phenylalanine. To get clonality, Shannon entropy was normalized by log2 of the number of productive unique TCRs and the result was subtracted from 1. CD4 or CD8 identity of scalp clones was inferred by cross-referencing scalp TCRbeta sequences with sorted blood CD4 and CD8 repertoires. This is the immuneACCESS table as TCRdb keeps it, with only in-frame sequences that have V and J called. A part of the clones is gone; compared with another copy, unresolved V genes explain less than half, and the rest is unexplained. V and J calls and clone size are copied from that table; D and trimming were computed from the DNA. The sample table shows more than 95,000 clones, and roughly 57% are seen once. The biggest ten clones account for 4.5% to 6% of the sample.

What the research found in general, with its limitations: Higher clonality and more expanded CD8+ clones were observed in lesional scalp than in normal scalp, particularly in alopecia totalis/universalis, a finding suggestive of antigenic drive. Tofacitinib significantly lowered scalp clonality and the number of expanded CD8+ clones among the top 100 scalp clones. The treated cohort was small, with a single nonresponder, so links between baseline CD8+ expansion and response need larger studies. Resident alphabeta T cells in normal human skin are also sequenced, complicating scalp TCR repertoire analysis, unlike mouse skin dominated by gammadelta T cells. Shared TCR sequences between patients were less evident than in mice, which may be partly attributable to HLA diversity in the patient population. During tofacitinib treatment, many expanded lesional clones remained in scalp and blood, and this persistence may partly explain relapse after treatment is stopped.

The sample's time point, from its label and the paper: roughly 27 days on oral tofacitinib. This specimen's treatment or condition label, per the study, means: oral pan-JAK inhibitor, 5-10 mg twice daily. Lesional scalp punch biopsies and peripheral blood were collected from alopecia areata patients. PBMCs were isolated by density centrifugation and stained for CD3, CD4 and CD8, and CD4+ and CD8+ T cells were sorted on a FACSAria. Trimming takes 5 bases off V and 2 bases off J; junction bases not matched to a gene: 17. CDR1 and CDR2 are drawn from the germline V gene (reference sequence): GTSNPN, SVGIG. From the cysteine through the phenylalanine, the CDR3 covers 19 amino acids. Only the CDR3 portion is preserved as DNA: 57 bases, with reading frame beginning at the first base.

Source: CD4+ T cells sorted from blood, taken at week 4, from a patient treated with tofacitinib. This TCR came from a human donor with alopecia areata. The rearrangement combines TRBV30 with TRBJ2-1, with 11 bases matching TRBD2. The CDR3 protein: CAWGPKIAGGRVAYNEQFF. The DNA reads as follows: TGTGCCTGGGGACCTAAAATAGCGGGAGGGCGGGTCGCCTACAATGAGCAGTTCTTC.